The 8 T cell receptor beta chains below were found in one sample sequenced in a study of vaccination effects on CD4 cells after COVID-19. No cognate antigen is known for these TCRs. Culture lasted about nine days before CD4+ T cell isolation. Method: immunoSEQ multiplex PCR; TCRdb's copy keeps in-frame clones and lacks some. The data hold 50,000 to 70,000 clones, with under 85% observed a single time. Specimen: CD4+ T cells from PBMCs cultured without peptide, collected before COVID-19 vaccination. The receptor source for this set is a human donor who had a prior SARS-CoV-2 infection.

This clone showed up just a few times. This chain uses TRBV29-1 with TRBJ1-3; a possible D gene is TRBD1 (6 bases). CDR3 length: 13 residues. Germline assignment: CDR1 SQVTM and CDR2 ANQGSEA. With 6 bases removed from V and 1 base from J, the gap between germline ends came to 10 bases. CDR3 nucleotides: TGCAGCGTACAAACAGGGTCTGGAAACACCATATATTTT. It is translated as CSVQTGSGNTIYF.

The V gene is TRBV7-8, the J gene TRBJ2-5, with D possibly matching TRBD2 (6 bases). From germline, CDR1 is SGHVS and CDR2 FQNEAQ. Trimming cost V 1 base and J 6 bases, with 12 bases left between them. CDR3 length equals 14 residues. The CDR3 here is CASSLVRTTKTQYF. In DNA form, the CDR3 reads TGTGCCAGCAGCTTAGTTCGGACTACGAAGACCCAGTACTTC.

The chain is built from TRBV19 and TRBJ1-2; 8 nucleotides match TRBD1. Germline V gene data show CDR1 as LNHDA and CDR2 as SQIVND (reference sequence). This CDR3 is built from 16 residues. J gave up 7 bases and V 3 bases, and 13 bases lay outside the gene matches. The CDR3 sequence: CASSITVLYDRGGYTF. The DNA for the CDR3 is TGTGCCAGTAGTATTACGGTTTTATATGACAGGGGTGGCTACACCTTC.

This chain connects TRBV4-3 to TRBJ2-2; D unresolved. Germline-derived CDR1 and CDR2 are LGHNA and YSLEER. Trimming cost V 1 base and J 3 bases, with 9 bases left between them. CDR3 length: 15 residues. The CDR3 region is CASSQVYPYTGELFF. The DNA of the CDR3 is TGCGCCAGCAGCCAAGTCTATCCCTACACCGGGGAGCTGTTTTTT.

The chain carries TRBV6-5 and TRBJ1-6, with D unresolved. Germline values: CDR1 MNHEY, CDR2 SVGAGI. Trimming pared 5 bases from V and 11 bases from J, leaving 16 bases between. The CDR3 loop spans 14 amino acids. The CDR3 sequence: CASSTKTGGTPLHF. The CDR3 nucleotides are TGTGCCAGCAGTACCAAGACGGGAGGTACACCCCTCCACTTT.

CDR3 bases: TGTGCCACCAGCAAGGGGGCACCCTACGAGCAGTACTTC. It yields the protein CATSKGAPYEQYF. The chain recombines TRBV15 with TRBJ2-7; 7 bases are shared with TRBD1. V was pared by 4 bases and J by 2 bases, with 2 bases of the junction left unmatched. Germline values: CDR1 LNHNV, CDR2 YYDKDF (reference sequence). This CDR3 has 13 residues. Full variable domain (outside the CDR3, taken from reference TRBV15 and TRBJ2-7): DAMVIQNPRYQVTQFGKPVTLSCSQTLNHNVMYWYQQKSSQAPKLLFHYYDKDFNNEADTPDNFQSRRPNTSFCFLDIRSPGLGDTAMYLCATSKGAPYEQYFGPGTRLTVT.

This clone showed up just a few times. V gene TRBV2 combines with J gene TRBJ1-6; tentative D call: TRBD1 (5 bases). Germline assignment: CDR1 SNHLY and CDR2 FYNNEI. CDR3 size: 15 residues. V dropped 6 bases and J dropped 10 bases, with 19 bases sitting between them. For the CDR3, the DNA is TGTGCCAGCAGCTCCCCGGGCCGGGGGAGATCACCCCTCCACTTT. Translating gives CASSSPGRGRSPLHF.

This clone was seen more than once but under ten times. The V gene is TRBV5-1, the J gene TRBJ2-7; 7 positions match TRBD1. Germline loops: CDR1 SGHRS, CDR2 YFSETQ. The CDR3 runs to 15 residues. V gave up 4 bases and J gave up 2 bases; unmatched junction bases: 9. Here the CDR3 reads CASSRQRTGPYEQYF. CDR3 bases: TGCGCCAGCAGCCGCCAAAGGACAGGACCCTACGAGCAGTACTTC.